The 25 T cell receptor beta chains below were found in one sample sequenced in a study of cytomegalovirus exposure and HLA in healthy donors. Only in-frame clones appear in the TCRdb table, and some are missing; sequencing was by immunoSEQ multiplex PCR. Here the sample spans some 130,000 clones, about 88% being singletons. The specimen sequenced was PBMCs. The receptor set was obtained from a woman aged 18 to 35 in good health and CMV-seronegative.

This chain joins TRBV7-9 and TRBJ1-4; D unclear. Per the germline V gene, CDR1 is SEHNR and CDR2 is FQNEAQ (reference sequence). The CDR3 runs 12 residues. V shed 6 bases and J shed 9 bases, with 11 bases lying between them. The CDR3 loop is CASSRSDQKLFF. The CDR3 bases are TGTGCCAGCAGTCGAAGCGACCAAAAACTGTTTTTT.

The J gene is TRBJ1-2, the V gene TRBV19; 10 bases match TRBD1. The V and J ends lost 5 bases and 7 bases, in that order; junction bases with no gene match: 7. The CDR3 loop spans 14 amino acids. The germline V gene encodes CDR1 LNHDA and CDR2 SQIVND (reference sequence). CDR3 bases: TGTGCCAGTAGTCTGGACAGGGGGAATGGTGGCTACACCTTC. Its protein product is CASSLDRGNGGYTF. The full variable domain, rest sourced from reference TRBV19 and TRBJ1-2, is DGGITQSPKYLFRKEGQNVTLSCEQNLNHDAMYWYRQDPGQGLRLIYYSQIVNDFQKGDIAEGYSVSREKKESFPLTVTSAQKNPTAFYLCASSLDRGNGGYTFGSGTRLTVV.

This sequence joins TRBV5-1 and TRBJ1-1; 7 bases are shared with TRBD1. CDR3 length: 14 residues. The J segment lost 4 bases and the V segment lost 4 bases, leaving 7 bases of the junction unmatched. CDR1 is SGHRS, CDR2 YFSETQ, per germline. This chain's CDR3 is CASSPAGTATEAFF. The CDR3 DNA follows: TGCGCCAGCAGCCCAGCCGGGACAGCCACTGAAGCTTTCTTT.

The chain joins TRBV14 to TRBJ1-1; D is perhaps TRBD1 (6 bases). This CDR3 spans 12 amino acids. From germline, CDR1 is SGHDN and CDR2 FVKESK. Trimming removed 1 base from V and 9 bases from J, with 9 bases in between. CDR3 residues: CASSQGTAKAFF. In DNA, the CDR3 is TGTGCCAGCAGCCAAGGGACAGCGAAAGCTTTCTTT. The entire variable domain, with the rest obtained from reference TRBV14 and TRBJ1-1, is as follows: EAGVTQFPSHSVIEKGQTVTLRCDPISGHDNLYWYRRVMGKEIKFLLHFVKESKQDESGMPNNRFLAERTGGTYSTLKVQPAELEDSGVYFCASSQGTAKAFFGQGTRLTVV.

The rearrangement uses TRBV2 and TRBJ2-7; tentative D call: TRBD1 (5 bases). The germline V gene has CDR1 SNHLY and CDR2 FYNNEI. Trimming took 8 bases from V and 9 from J, leaving 29 bases between them. This CDR3 contains 16 residues. DNA of the CDR3: TGTGCCAGCTCTCCGGCAGGGTTAGACGTCGGCAATCGGCAGTACTTC. It encodes CASSPAGLDVGNRQYF.

There are a few counts of this clone. The chain recombines TRBV19 with TRBJ1-6; weak D call: TRBD1 (6 bases). V was trimmed by 7 bases and J by 7 bases, leaving 14 bases between them. The CDR3 contains 14 residues. Germline lookup yields CDR1 LNHDA and CDR2 SQIVND (reference sequence). CDR3 amino acids: CASTTDRINSPLHF. The CDR3 coding sequence is TGTGCCAGTACCACGGACAGAATCAATTCACCCCTCCACTTT.

This chain links TRBV29-1 with TRBJ1-5, with 8 bases matching TRBD1. V shed 6 bases and J 3 bases; nucleotides not matched to a gene: 4. The germline gives CDR1 SQVTM, CDR2 ANQGSEA. The CDR3 spans 13 residues. CDR3 bases: TGCAGCGTCGGACAGGGCGCCAATCAGCCCCAGCATTTT. It codes for CSVGQGANQPQHF.

CDR3 DNA sequence: TGCGCCAGCAGCACGGACAAGAGCTCTGGAAACACCATATATTTT. Translation gives CASSTDKSSGNTIYF. The chain has TRBV5-1 and TRBJ1-3; maybe TRBD1 (5 bases). V gave up 4 bases and J gave up 0 bases, with 11 bases separating them. The CDR3 is 15 residues long. Looked up from germline, CDR1 is SGHRS and CDR2 is YFSETQ.

The chain couples TRBV25-1 to TRBJ1-2; D is ambiguous. The V gene lost 4 bases and the J gene lost 4 bases, with 10 bases spanning the gap. Per germline, CDR1 MGHDK and CDR2 SYGVNS. The CDR3 totals 13 residues. In DNA, the CDR3 is TGTGCCAGCAGTGCACCAGGACTCTATGGCTACACCTTC. It specifies CASSAPGLYGYTF.

The V and J genes are TRBV9 and TRBJ2-7, with TRBD2 as a possible D gene (6 bases). Per the germline V gene, CDR1 is SGDLS and CDR2 is YYNGEE. The ends were cut back, 0 bases at V and 2 bases at J, with 15 bases in the middle. The CDR3 sequence is 16 residues long. As DNA, the CDR3 is TGTGCCAGCAGCGTAGGTGGGGGGTTTAAAACCTACGAGCAGTACTTC. Encoded protein: CASSVGGGFKTYEQYF.

V gene TRBV29-1 combines with J gene TRBJ2-7, with 7 bases matching TRBD1. Germline values: CDR1 SQVTM, CDR2 ANQGSEA. V was clipped by 7 bases and J by 7 bases; unmatched bases: 10. The CDR3 sequence is 12 residues long. The CDR3 spells CSAGQDDGEQYF. CDR3 nucleotide sequence: TGCAGCGCTGGACAGGACGACGGGGAGCAGTACTTC.

The rearrangement uses TRBV7-9 and TRBJ1-5, with unresolved D. V was shortened by 5 bases and J by 5 bases, with 7 bases between the two germline ends. The CDR3 is 12 residues long. Germline CDR1 and CDR2: SEHNR and FQNEAQ (reference sequence). The CDR3 sequence: CASSPTDQPQHF. CDR3 nucleotide sequence: TGTGCCAGCAGCCCCACAGATCAGCCCCAGCATTTT.

In its sample, this clone was seen once. V and J are TRBV6-1 and TRBJ2-3; TRBD2 matches 8 bases. This CDR3 contains 17 residues. Germline CDR1 and CDR2: MNHNS and SASEGT. V lost 2 bases, J lost 3 bases, and 10 bases stayed unmatched. The CDR3 DNA follows: TGTGCCAGCAGTGAAAGGGGTGCGGGGGGTATGACAGATACGCAGTATTTT. Its protein is CASSERGAGGMTDTQYF.

The chain uses TRBV20-1 and TRBJ2-7, with D perhaps TRBD2 (5 bases). Germline V gene lookup returns CDR1 DFQATT and CDR2 SNEGSKA (reference sequence). V gave up 2 bases and J gave up 8 bases, with 10 bases separating them. The CDR3 runs to 11 residues. This CDR3 reads CSARFSDQQYF. The CDR3 coding sequence is TGCAGTGCTAGATTTAGCGATCAGCAGTACTTC.

The chain recombines TRBV10-2 with TRBJ1-1; 7 nucleotides line up with TRBD1. V lost 8 bases, J lost 0 bases, and 3 bases stayed unmatched. The CDR3 extends over 13 amino acids. The germline CDR1 and CDR2 sequences are WSHSY and SAAADI. Here the CDR3 reads CASFDRVNTEAFF. The CDR3 bases are TGCGCCAGCTTTGACAGGGTGAACACTGAAGCTTTCTTT.

J is TRBJ1-2 and V is TRBV19; a possible D gene is TRBD1 (5 bases). CDR1 and CDR2 from the germline V gene are LNHDA and SQIVND (reference sequence). CDR3 size: 13 residues. V was pared by 5 bases and J by 2 bases, with 9 bases between. CDR3 nucleotide sequence: TGTGCCAGTAGTGGGGGGTTCAACTATGGCTACACCTTC. As protein: CASSGGFNYGYTF.

The chain recombines TRBV11-2 with TRBJ1-3; no clear D gene. The CDR3 runs to 17 residues. Germline V CDR1 and CDR2: SGHAT, FQNNGV. Deletions cut 4 bases from V and 1 base from J, with 17 bases between. CDR3 in amino acids: CASSSRTFGGSGNTIYF. CDR3 DNA sequence: TGTGCCAGCAGCTCTCGGACCTTCGGAGGTTCTGGAAACACCATATATTTT.

The chain combines TRBV5-8 with TRBJ1-3; D is unresolved. The CDR3 runs 15 residues. Germline loops: CDR1 SGHTS, CDR2 YDEGEE. V shed 0 bases and J shed 7 bases, with 14 bases lying between them. The CDR3 sequence: CASSLGLQNRNTIYF. CDR3 coding DNA: TGTGCCAGCAGCTTGGGTCTACAGAATAGGAACACCATATATTTT.

The chain couples TRBV9 to TRBJ2-5; 7 positions match TRBD1. CDR1 is SGDLS, CDR2 YYNGEE, per germline. V lost 0 bases to trimming and J lost 1 base; unmatched junction nucleotides: 6. The CDR3 totals 16 residues. CDR3 sequence reads: CASSVATGQTQETQYF. For the CDR3, the DNA is TGTGCCAGCAGCGTAGCTACGGGACAGACCCAAGAGACCCAGTACTTC.

The V and J genes are TRBV5-1 and TRBJ2-1, with 7 bases fitting TRBD1. V was clipped by 2 bases and J by 7 bases; unmatched bases: 6. Per the germline V gene, CDR1 is SGHRS and CDR2 is YFSETQ. The CDR3 sequence is 14 residues long. CDR3 nucleotide sequence: TGCGCCAGCAGCTTAGGACAGGCGAGGAATGAGCAGTTCTTC. Protein: CASSLGQARNEQFF.

The chain links TRBV5-1 to TRBJ2-3, with a weak D call TRBD1 (6 bases). The germline CDR1 and CDR2 sequences are SGHRS and YFSETQ. The V end lost 1 base, the J end lost 6 bases, and 15 bases lay between the germline ends. There are 15 residues in the CDR3. The CDR3: CASSLPGVIGDTQYF. Written as DNA, the CDR3 is TGCGCCAGCAGCTTGCCAGGGGTTATTGGGGATACGCAGTATTTT.

The CDR3 spells CATSREQSGANVLTF. The CDR3 bases are TGTGCCACCAGCAGAGAACAAAGTGGGGCCAACGTCCTGACTTTC. The chain couples TRBV15 to TRBJ2-6; D is uncertain. CDR3 length: 15 residues. Trimming left V 0 bases short and J 3 bases short, with 6 bases between. Germline V gene data show CDR1 as LNHNV and CDR2 as YYDKDF (reference sequence).

V and J are TRBV6-1 and TRBJ1-6; D unresolved. Germline V gene data show CDR1 as MNHNS and CDR2 as SASEGT. V lost 2 bases, J lost 0 bases, and 11 bases lay in between. The CDR3 totals 17 residues. The CDR3 DNA follows: TGTGCCAGCAGTGAAAGGACGGGATACTCCTATAATTCACCCCTCCACTTT. As protein: CASSERTGYSYNSPLHF.

The V and J genes are TRBV5-1 and TRBJ2-5, with D possibly matching TRBD2 (5 bases). This CDR3 has 12 residues. V lost 4 bases and J 5 bases, leaving 9 bases between the germline ends. Germline V lookup: CDR1 SGHRS, CDR2 YFSETQ. The CDR3 loop is CASSQTGETQYF. As DNA, the CDR3 is TGCGCCAGCAGCCAAACGGGGGAGACCCAGTACTTC. The full variable domain, with the rest looked up from reference TRBV5-1 and TRBJ2-5, is KAGVTQTPRYLIKTRGQQVTLSCSPISGHRSVSWYQQTPGQGLQFLFEYFSETQRNKGNFPGRFSGRQFSNSRSEMNVSTLELGDSALYLCASSQTGETQYFGPGTRLLVL.

The chain combines TRBV9 with TRBJ2-1, with a possible D match to TRBD1 (6 bases). This CDR3 has 12 residues. Germline CDR1 reads SGDLS; CDR2 reads YYNGEE. V gave up 6 bases and J gave up 9 bases, with 13 bases separating them. The CDR3 loop is CASTNRGGEQFF. CDR3 nucleotide sequence: TGTGCCAGCACAAACAGAGGGGGTGAGCAGTTCTTC.